This TCR beta chain originates from a study of post-analysis software for immune sequencing data. Study-level points and caveats: There were roughly 5 TRBV segments more frequent in patients than controls, and TRBV5-6, TRBV5-1 and TRBV20-1 were among them.

The length of the CDR3 is 16 residues. In germline, CDR1 is SGHTA, CDR2 FQGNSA. Trimming took off 2 bases at V and 3 bases at J, with 17 bases between the two ends. This clonotype has a handful of counts. The target antigen is unknown. Carried by the TCR beta cDNA libraries were unique molecular identifiers. Researchers reported some 500,000 cDNA molecules coming from around 1 to 9.1 million T cells. TCRdb analysed the PCR reads with MiXCR anew, one entry per CDR3 protein. The data show 650,000 to 850,000 distinct CDR3 sequences, approximately 50% seen once. Source material: blood. V is TRBV7-2 and J is TRBJ2-7, with D maybe TRBD2 (5 bases). This receptor was obtained from a girl aged 10 to 17 with multiple sclerosis. Here the CDR3 reads CASSLRHSEGDYEQYF. DNA of the CDR3: TGTGCCAGCAGCTTAAGGCATTCCGAGGGAGACTACGAGCAGTACTTC.